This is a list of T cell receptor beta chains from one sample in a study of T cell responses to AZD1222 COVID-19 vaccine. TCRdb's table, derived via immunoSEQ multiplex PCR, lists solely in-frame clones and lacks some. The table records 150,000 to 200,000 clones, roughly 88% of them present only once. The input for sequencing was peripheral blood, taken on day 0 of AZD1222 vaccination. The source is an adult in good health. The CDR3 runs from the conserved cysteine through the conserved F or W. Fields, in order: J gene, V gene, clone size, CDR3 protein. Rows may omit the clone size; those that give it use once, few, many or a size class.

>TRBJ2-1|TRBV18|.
CASSPGPGNEQFF
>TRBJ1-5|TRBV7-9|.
CASTSVDGQPQHF
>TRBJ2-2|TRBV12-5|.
CASGLQGVHTGELFF
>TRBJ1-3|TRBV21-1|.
CASSSRERQEGNTIYF
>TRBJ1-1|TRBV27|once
CASSLQGAVTEAFF
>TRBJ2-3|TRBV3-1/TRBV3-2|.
CASSQDRLAGVNTDTQYF
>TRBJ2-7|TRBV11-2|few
CASTQDRGPYEQYF
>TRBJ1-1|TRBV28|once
CASSSQGAPNKNTEAFF
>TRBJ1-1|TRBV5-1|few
CASSFGREAEAFF
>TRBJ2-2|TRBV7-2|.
CASSLVGGTNTGELFF
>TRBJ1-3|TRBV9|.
CASSFGPDSGNTIYF
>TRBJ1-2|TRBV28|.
CASSLTAGGDGYTF
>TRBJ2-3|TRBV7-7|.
CASSLAVGAGDTQYF
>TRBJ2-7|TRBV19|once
CASSTEQGVSWYEQYF
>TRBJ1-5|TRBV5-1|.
CASIVTQGAKSQPQHF
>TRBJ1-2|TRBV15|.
CATSSIQGGDYTF
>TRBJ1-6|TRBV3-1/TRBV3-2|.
CASSPTGTGNSPLHF
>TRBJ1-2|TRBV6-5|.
CASSLGQGLGYTF
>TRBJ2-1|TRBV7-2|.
CASSLAVGPLNNEQFF
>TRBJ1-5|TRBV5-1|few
CASRGHPGDNQPQHF
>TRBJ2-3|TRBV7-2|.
CASSLFQRGTDTQYF
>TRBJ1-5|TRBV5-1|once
CASSLGQLNQPQHF
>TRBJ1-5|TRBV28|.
CASSLQGNQPQHF
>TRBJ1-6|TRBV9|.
CASSAYGSSYNSPLHF
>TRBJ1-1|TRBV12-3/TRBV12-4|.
CASRLQLNTEAFF
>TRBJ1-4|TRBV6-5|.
CASSYSSGIEDEKLFF
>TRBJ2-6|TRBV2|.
CASSEARRPSGANVLTF
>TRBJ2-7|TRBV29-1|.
CSVEEDVGIYEQYF
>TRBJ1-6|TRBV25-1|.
CASSDPGTHNSPLHF
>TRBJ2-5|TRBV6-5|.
CASIEDETQYF
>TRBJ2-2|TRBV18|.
CASSPGTRNTGELFF
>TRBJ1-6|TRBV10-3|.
CAISEGGGLLHF
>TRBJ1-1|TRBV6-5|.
CASSVPGIEAFF
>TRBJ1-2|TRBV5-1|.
CASSLAQGGYGYTF
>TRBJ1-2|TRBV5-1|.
CASRNQGEGYTF
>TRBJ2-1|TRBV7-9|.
CASSPRTSGGDEQFF
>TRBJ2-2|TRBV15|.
CATSSLLDSSRTGELFF
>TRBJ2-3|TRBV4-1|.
CASSQETSDTDTQYF
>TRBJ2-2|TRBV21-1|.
CSGPGATNTGELFF
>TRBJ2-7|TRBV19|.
CASSSTGRGPKPGQGGFEQYF
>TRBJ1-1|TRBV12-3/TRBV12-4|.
CASSIGTEKAFF